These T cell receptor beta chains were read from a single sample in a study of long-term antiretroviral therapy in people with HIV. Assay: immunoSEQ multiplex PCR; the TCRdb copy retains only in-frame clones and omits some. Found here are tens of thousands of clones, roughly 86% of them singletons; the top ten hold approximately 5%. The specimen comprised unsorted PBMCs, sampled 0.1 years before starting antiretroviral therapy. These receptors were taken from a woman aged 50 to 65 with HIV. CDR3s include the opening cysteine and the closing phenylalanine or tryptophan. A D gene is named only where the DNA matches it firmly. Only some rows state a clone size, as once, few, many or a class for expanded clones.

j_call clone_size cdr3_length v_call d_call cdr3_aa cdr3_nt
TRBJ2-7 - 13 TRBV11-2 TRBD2 CASSRGGDHEQYF TGTGCCAGCAGCCGGGGGGGGGACCACGAGCAGTACTTC
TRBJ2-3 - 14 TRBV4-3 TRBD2 CASSLGTSPDTQYF TGCGCCAGCAGCCTTGGGACTAGCCCAGATACGCAGTATTTT
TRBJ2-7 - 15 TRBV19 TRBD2 CASSMGLAGTYEQYF TGTGCCAGTAGTATGGGGCTAGCGGGGACCTACGAGCAGTACTTC
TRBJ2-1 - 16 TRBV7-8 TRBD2 CASSPDGGGSYNEQFF TGTGCCAGCAGCCCCGATGGGGGGGGTTCTTACAATGAGCAGTTCTTC
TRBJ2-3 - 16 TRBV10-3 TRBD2 CAISEASGGARDTQYF TGTGCCATCAGTGAAGCTAGCGGGGGGGCTAGAGATACGCAGTATTTT
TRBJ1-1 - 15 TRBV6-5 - CASSYRWGRNTEAFF TGTGCCAGCAGTTACCGGTGGGGCCGGAACACTGAAGCTTTCTTT
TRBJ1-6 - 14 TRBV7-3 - CASSLFPYNSPLHF TGTGCCAGCAGCTTATTCCCCTATAATTCACCCCTCCACTTT
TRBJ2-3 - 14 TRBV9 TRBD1 CASSVRQGSDTQYF TGTGCCAGCAGCGTCAGACAGGGTTCAGATACGCAGTATTTT
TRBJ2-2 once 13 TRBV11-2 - CASWKGATGELFF TGTGCCAGCTGGAAGGGCGCCACCGGGGAGCTGTTTTTT
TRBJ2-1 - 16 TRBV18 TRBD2 CASSPTFGGGANEQFF TGTGCCAGCTCACCGACGTTCGGCGGGGGGGCCAATGAGCAGTTCTTC
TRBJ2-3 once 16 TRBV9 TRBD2 CASSAGTSGNTDTQYF TGTGCCAGCAGCGCCGGGACTAGCGGGAACACAGATACGCAGTATTTT
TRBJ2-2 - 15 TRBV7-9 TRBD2 CASSPSGGAFGELFF TGTGCCAGCAGCCCAAGCGGGGGGGCCTTCGGGGAGCTGTTTTTT
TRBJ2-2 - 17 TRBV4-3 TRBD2 CASSQGLAGGPGGELFF TGCGCCAGCAGCCAGGGACTAGCGGGGGGGCCGGGCGGGGAGCTGTTTTTT
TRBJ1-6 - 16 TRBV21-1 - CASSLLEGDNNSPLHF TGTGCCAGCAGCCTCCTAGAAGGTGATAATAATTCACCCCTCCACTTT
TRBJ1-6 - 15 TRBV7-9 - CASSLVVGAYSPLHF TGTGCCAGCAGCTTAGTGGTGGGGGCGTATTCACCCCTCCACTTT
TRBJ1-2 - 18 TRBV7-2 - CASSRSIITGSAGYGYTF TGTGCCAGCAGCCGAAGTATCATAACAGGGTCGGCGGGGTATGGCTACACCTTC
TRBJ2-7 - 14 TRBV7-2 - CASSPRTGTYEQYF TGTGCCAGCAGCCCTCGGACGGGCACCTACGAGCAGTACTTC
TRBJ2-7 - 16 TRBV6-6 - CASKTGPQGGSYEQYF TGTGCCAGTAAGACAGGTCCCCAGGGAGGATCCTACGAGCAGTACTTC
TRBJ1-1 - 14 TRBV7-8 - CASSSIPGDTEAFF TGTGCCAGCAGCTCGATTCCAGGGGACACTGAAGCTTTCTTT
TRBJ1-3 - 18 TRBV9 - CASSVVPGGEGSGNTIYF TGTGCCAGCAGCGTAGTGCCGGGAGGGGAGGGATCTGGAAACACCATATATTTT
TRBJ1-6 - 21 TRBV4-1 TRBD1 CASSQGIFGRGSSSYNSPLHF TGCGCCAGCAGCCAAGGGATCTTCGGCAGGGGGTCAAGCTCCTATAATTCACCCCTCCACTTT
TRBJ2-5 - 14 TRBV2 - CASREGTTQETQYF TGTGCCAGCAGGGAGGGGACCACCCAAGAGACCCAGTACTTC
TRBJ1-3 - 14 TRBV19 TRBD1 CASSPGTAANTIYF TGTGCCAGTAGTCCCGGGACAGCCGCTAACACCATATATTTT
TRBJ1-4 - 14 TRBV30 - CAWSHSATNEKLFF TGTGCCTGGAGTCACAGTGCAACTAATGAAAAACTGTTTTTT
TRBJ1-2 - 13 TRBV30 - CAWSSPDVYGYTF TGTGCCTGGAGTTCCCCGGACGTCTATGGCTACACCTTC
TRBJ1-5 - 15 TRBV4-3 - CASSQRLSGDQPQHF TGCGCCAGCAGCCAAAGATTATCTGGGGATCAGCCCCAGCATTTT
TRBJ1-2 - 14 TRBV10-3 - CAIRKTDLNYGYTF TGTGCCATCAGGAAGACAGACCTTAACTATGGCTACACCTTC
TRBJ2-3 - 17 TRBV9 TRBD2 CASSVVGLAGGRDTQYF TGTGCCAGCAGCGTAGTAGGGCTAGCGGGGGGTAGGGATACGCAGTATTTT
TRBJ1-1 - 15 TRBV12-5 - CASGSVSRTNTEAFF TGTGCTAGTGGTTCCGTCAGTAGAACGAACACTGAAGCTTTCTTT
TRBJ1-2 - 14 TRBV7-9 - CASSLVEGLYGYTF TGTGCCAGCAGCTTAGTAGAGGGACTCTATGGCTACACCTTC
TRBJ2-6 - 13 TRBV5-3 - CARSIGRANVLTF TGTGCCAGGAGCATAGGGAGGGCCAACGTCCTGACTTTC
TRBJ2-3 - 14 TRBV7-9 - CASSSAAATDTQYF TGTGCCAGCAGCTCAGCGGCCGCCACAGATACGCAGTATTTT
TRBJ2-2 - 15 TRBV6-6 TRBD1 CASSRDRSNTGELFF TGTGCTAGCAGTAGGGACAGATCGAACACCGGGGAGCTGTTTTTT
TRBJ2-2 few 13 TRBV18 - CASSPGGHEELFF TGTGCCAGCTCACCCGGAGGGCATGAGGAGCTGTTTTTT
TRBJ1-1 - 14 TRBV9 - CASSPRGLNTEAFF TGTGCCAGCAGCCCCCGGGGCTTGAACACTGAAGCTTTCTTT
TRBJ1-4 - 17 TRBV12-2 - CASRPGQRGVYDEKLFF TGTGCAAGTCGCCCAGGACAGAGGGGAGTTTATGATGAAAAACTGTTTTTT
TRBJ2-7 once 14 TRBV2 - CASDRGPDSYEQYF TGTGCCAGCGATCGGGGGCCTGACTCCTACGAGCAGTACTTC
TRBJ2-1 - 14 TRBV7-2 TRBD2 CASSFSGGADEQFF TGTGCCAGCAGCTTTAGCGGGGGGGCCGATGAGCAGTTCTTC
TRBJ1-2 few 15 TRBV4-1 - CASSQQQAGGYGYTF TGCGCCAGCAGCCAACAACAGGCCGGGGGGTATGGCTACACCTTC
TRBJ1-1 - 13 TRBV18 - CASSPQTGTEAFF TGTGCCAGCTCACCTCAAACGGGCACTGAAGCTTTCTTT
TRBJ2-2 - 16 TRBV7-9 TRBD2 CASSLQAGEGTGELFF TGTGCCAGCAGCCTCCAGGCGGGGGAGGGCACCGGGGAGCTGTTTTTT
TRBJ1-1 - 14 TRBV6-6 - CASSYSTLTAEAFF TGTGCCAGCAGTTACTCGACGCTTACAGCAGAAGCTTTCTTT
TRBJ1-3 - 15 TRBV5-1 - CASSLGGSSGNTIYF TGCGCCAGCAGCTTGGGGGGGAGCTCTGGAAACACCATATATTTT
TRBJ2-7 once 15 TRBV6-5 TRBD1 CASSRQGVAPYEQYF TGTGCCAGCAGCAGACAGGGGGTAGCACCCTACGAGCAGTACTTC
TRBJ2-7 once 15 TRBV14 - CASSQDSNRRYEQYF TGTGCCAGCAGCCAAGATAGTAACAGGCGCTACGAGCAGTACTTC
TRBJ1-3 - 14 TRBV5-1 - CASRDTNSGNTIYF TGCGCCAGCAGGGACACCAACTCTGGAAACACCATATATTTT
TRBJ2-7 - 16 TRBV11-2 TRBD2 CASSPRWEGNGYEQYF TGTGCCAGCAGCCCCAGGTGGGAGGGGAATGGCTACGAGCAGTACTTC
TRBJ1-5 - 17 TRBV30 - CAWSADTVGWRNQPQHF TGTGCCTGGAGCGCAGATACAGTAGGTTGGCGCAATCAGCCCCAGCATTTT
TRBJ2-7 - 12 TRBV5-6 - CASGRRHYEQYF TGTGCCAGCGGCAGACGCCACTACGAGCAGTACTTC
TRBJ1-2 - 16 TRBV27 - CASSERIGVWSYGYTF TGTGCCAGCAGTGAAAGAATCGGGGTATGGAGCTATGGCTACACCTTC
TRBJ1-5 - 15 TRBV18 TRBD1 CASSFGRDRDQPQHF TGTGCCAGCTCCTTTGGCCGGGACAGGGATCAGCCCCAGCATTTT
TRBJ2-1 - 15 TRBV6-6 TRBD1 CASSYTGAAYNEQFF TGTGCCAGCAGTTACACAGGGGCCGCCTACAATGAGCAGTTCTTC
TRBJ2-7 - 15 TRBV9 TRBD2 CASSEDGGASLEQYF TGTGCCAGCAGCGAAGACGGGGGGGCTTCCCTCGAGCAGTACTTC
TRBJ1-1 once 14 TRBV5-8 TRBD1 CASSLDRGGTEAFF TGTGCCAGCAGCTTGGACAGGGGCGGCACTGAAGCTTTCTTT
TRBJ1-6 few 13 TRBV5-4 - CASSKGGYSPLHF TGTGCCAGCAGCAAGGGGGGATATTCACCCCTCCACTTT
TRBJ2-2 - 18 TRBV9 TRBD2 CASSVATLAGDITGELFF TGTGCCAGCAGCGTAGCTACGCTAGCGGGGGATATCACCGGGGAGCTGTTTTTT
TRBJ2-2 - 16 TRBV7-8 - CASSLSVGQGTGELFF TGTGCCAGCAGCTTAAGTGTCGGTCAGGGAACCGGGGAGCTGTTTTTT
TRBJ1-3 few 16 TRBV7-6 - CASSLAPGRSGNTIYF TGTGCCAGCAGCTTAGCTCCGGGGCGCTCTGGAAACACCATATATTTT
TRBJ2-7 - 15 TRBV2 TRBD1 CASRHPGQGTYEQYF TGTGCCAGCAGACATCCGGGACAGGGCACCTACGAGCAGTACTTC
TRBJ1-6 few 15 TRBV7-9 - CASSPEGDLNSPLHF TGTGCCAGCAGCCCAGAGGGGGATCTTAATTCACCCCTCCACTTT